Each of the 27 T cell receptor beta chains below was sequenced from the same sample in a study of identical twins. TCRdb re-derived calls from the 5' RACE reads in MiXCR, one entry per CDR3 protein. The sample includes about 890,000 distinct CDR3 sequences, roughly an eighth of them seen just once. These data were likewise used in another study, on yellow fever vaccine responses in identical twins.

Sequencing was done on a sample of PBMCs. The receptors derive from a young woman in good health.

The CDR3 here is CASSFEVERGDTDTQYF. The CDR3 coding sequence is TGTGCCAGCAGTTTTGAAGTTGAGCGGGGTGACACAGATACGCAGTATTTT. The chain links TRBV28 to TRBJ2-3, with 7 bases that match TRBD2. CDR1 MDHEN and CDR2 SYDVKM come from the germline V gene. The CDR3 length is 17 residues. V shed 3 bases, J shed 2 bases, and the junction held 11 bases outside the gene matches.

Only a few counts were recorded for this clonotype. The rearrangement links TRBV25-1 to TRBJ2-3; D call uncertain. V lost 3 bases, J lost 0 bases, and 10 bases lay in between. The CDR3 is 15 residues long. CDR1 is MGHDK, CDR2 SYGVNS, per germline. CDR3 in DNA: TGTGCCAGCAGTGATGTACAAATCAGCACAGATACGCAGTATTTT. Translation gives CASSDVQISTDTQYF.

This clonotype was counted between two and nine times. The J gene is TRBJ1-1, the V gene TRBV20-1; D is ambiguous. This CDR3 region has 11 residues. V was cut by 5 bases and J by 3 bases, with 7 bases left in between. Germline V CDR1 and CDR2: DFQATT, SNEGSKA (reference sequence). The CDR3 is CSAGSYTEAFF. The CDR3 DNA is TGCAGTGCTGGGAGCTACACTGAAGCTTTCTTT.

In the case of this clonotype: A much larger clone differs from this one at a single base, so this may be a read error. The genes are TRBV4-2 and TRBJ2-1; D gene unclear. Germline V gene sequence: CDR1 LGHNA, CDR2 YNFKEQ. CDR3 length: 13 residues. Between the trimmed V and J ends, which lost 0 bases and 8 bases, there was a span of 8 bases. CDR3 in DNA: TGTGCCAGCAGCCAAGAAAAAAGATATGAGCAGTTCTTC. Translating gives CASSQEKRYEQFF.

The CDR3 sequence: CASSSRGSEETQYF. The CDR3 DNA reads as TGTGCCAGCAGCAGTCGGGGGTCCGAAGAGACCCAGTACTTC. The genes are TRBV5-8 and TRBJ2-5, with a weak D call TRBD2 (6 bases). The CDR3 has 14 amino acids. Trimming cost V 4 bases and J 3 bases, with 13 bases left between them. The germline gives CDR1 SGHTS, CDR2 YDEGEE.

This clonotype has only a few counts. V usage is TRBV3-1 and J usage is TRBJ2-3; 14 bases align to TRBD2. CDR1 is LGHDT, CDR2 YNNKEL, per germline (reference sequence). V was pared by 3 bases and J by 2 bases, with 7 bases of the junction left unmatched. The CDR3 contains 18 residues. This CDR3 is CASSQGLAGATNTDTQYF. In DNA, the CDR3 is TGTGCCAGCAGCCAGGGACTAGCGGGGGCCACTAACACAGATACGCAGTATTTT.

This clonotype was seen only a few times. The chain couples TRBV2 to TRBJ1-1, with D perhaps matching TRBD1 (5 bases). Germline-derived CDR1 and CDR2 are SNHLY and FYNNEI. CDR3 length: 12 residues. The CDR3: CAERDLNTEAFF. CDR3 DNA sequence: TGTGCTGAGCGGGACCTGAACACTGAAGCTTTCTTT. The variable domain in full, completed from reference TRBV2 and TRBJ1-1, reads EPEVTQTPSHQVTQMGQEVILRCVPISNHLYFYWYRQILGQKVEFLVSFYNNEISEKSEIFDDQFSVERPDGSNFTLKIRSTKLEDSAMYFCAERDLNTEAFFGQGTRLTVV.

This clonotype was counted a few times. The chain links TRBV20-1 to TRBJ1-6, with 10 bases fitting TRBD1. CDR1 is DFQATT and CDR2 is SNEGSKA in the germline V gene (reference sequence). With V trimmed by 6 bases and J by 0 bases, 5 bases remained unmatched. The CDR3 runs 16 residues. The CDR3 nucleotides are TGCAGTGCAACGGACAGGGGGAGCTCCTATAATTCACCCCTCCACTTT. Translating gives CSATDRGSSYNSPLHF.

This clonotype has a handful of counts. CDR3 nucleotide sequence: TGTGCCAGCAGCGCCCCGGACAGGGGTAACAATGAGCAGTTCTTC. Encoded protein: CASSAPDRGNNEQFF. The chain has TRBV7-9 and TRBJ2-1; 9 bases map to TRBD1. There are 15 residues in the CDR3. Germline trimming cut 5 bases from V and 5 bases from J; bases unmatched to any gene: 7. Germline V gives CDR1 SEHNR, CDR2 FQNEAQ (reference sequence).

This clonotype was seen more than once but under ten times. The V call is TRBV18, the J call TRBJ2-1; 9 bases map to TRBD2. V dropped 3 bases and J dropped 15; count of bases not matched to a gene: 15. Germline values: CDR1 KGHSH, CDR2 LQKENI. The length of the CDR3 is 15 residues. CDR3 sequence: CASSPGTSSPPRLFF. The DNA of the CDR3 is TGTGCCAGCTCACCCGGGACTAGCAGTCCACCGAGGCTGTTCTTC.

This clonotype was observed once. This CDR3 is CASSERTGVYQPQHF. CDR3 coding DNA: TGTGCCAGCAGTGAGAGGACAGGGGTGTATCAGCCCCAGCATTTT. The rearrangement uses TRBV2 and TRBJ1-5, with 9 nucleotides matching TRBD1. J lost 5 bases, V lost 3 bases, and 5 bases had no gene match. This CDR3 has 15 residues. CDR1 is SNHLY, CDR2 FYNNEI, per germline.

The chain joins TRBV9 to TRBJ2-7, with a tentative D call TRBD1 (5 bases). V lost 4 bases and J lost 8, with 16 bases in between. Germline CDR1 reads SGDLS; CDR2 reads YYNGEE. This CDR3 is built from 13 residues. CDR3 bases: TGTGCCAGCAGCCCTTCCGACAGCCTGAAGCAGTACTTC. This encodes CASSPSDSLKQYF.

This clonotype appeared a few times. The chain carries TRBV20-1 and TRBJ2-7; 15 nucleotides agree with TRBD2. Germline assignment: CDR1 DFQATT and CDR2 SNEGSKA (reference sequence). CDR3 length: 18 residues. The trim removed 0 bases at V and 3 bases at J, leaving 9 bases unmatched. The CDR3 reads CSARDWTSGRAFNYEQYF. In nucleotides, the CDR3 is TGCAGTGCTAGAGATTGGACTAGCGGGAGGGCCTTTAACTACGAGCAGTACTTC.

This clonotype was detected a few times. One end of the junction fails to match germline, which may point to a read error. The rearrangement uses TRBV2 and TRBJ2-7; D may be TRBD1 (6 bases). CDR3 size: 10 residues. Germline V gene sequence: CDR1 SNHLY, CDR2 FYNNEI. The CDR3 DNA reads TGTCCCAGGGGAATCGTCGAGCAGTACTTC. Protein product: CPRGIVEQYF.

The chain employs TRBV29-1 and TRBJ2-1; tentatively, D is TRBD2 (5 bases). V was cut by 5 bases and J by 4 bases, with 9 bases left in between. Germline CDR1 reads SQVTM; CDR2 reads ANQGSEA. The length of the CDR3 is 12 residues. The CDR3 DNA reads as TGCAGCGTTTTGACTACTTACAATGAGCAGTTCTTC. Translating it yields CSVLTTYNEQFF.

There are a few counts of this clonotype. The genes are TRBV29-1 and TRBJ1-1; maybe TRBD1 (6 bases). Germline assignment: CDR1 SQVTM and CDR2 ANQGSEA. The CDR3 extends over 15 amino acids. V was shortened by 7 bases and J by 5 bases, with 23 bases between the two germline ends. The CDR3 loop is CSGSELGGARTEAFF. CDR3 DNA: TGCAGCGGTTCGGAGCTCGGGGGGGCGCGGACTGAAGCTTTCTTT.

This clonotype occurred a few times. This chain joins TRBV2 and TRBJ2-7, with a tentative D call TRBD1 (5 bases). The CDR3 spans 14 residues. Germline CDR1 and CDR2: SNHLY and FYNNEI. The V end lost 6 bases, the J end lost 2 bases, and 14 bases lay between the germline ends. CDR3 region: CASRQDGRTYEQYF. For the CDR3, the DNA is TGTGCCAGCAGACAGGACGGAAGAACCTACGAGCAGTACTTC.

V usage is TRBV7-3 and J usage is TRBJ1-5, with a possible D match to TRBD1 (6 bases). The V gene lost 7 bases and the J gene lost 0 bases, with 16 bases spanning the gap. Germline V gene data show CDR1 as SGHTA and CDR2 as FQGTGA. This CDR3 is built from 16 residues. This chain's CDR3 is CASTNRTDYSNQPQHF. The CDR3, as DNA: TGTGCCAGCACGAACCGGACAGACTATAGCAATCAGCCCCAGCATTTT.

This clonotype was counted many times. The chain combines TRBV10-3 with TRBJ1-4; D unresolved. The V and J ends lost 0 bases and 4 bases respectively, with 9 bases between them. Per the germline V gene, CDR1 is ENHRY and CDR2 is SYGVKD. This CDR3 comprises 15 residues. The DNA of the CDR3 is TGTGCCATCAGTGAGTCCGGGGTGGATAATGAAAAACTGTTTTTT. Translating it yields CAISESGVDNEKLFF.

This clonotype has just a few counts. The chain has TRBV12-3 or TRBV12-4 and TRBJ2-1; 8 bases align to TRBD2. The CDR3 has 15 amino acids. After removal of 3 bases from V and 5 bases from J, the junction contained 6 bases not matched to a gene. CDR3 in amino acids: CASSLKREGDNEQFF. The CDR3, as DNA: TGTGCCAGCAGTTTGAAACGGGAGGGGGACAATGAGCAGTTCTTC.

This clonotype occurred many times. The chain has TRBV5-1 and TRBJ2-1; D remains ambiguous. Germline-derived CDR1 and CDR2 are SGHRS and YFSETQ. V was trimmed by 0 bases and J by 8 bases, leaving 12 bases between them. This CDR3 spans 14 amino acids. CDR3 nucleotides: TGCGCCAGCAGCTTGGTAACCGGCCTCCATGAGCAGTTCTTC. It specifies CASSLVTGLHEQFF.

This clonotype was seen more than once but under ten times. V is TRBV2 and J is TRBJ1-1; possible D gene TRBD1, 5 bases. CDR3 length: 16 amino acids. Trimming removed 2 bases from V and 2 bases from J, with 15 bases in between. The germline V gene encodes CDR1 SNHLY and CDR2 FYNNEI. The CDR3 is CASSERGSYANTEAFF. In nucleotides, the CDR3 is TGTGCCAGCAGTGAACGGGGGAGTTATGCCAACACTGAAGCTTTCTTT. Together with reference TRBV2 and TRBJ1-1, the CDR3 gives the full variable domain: EPEVTQTPSHQVTQMGQEVILRCVPISNHLYFYWYRQILGQKVEFLVSFYNNEISEKSEIFDDQFSVERPDGSNFTLKIRSTKLEDSAMYFCASSERGSYANTEAFFGQGTRLTVV.

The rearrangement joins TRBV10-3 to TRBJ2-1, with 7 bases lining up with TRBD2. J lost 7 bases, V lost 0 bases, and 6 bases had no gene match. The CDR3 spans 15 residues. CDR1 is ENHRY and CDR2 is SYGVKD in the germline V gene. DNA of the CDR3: TGTGCCATCAGTGAGTCAAGCGGGACCCCTAATGAGCAGTTCTTC. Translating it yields CAISESSGTPNEQFF.

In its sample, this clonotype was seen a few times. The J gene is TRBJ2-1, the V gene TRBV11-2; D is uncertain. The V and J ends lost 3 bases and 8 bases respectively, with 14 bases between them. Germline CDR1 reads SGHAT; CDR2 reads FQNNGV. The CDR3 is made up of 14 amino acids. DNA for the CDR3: TGTGCCAGCAGCTTGAGACCCGCGGCAGATGAGCAGTTCTTC. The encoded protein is CASSLRPAADEQFF.

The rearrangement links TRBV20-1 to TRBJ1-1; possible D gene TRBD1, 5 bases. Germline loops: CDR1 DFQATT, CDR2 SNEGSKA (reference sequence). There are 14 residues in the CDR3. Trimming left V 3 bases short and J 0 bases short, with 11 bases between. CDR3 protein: CSARGPVMNTEAFF. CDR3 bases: TGCAGTGCTAGGGGACCGGTAATGAACACTGAAGCTTTCTTT.

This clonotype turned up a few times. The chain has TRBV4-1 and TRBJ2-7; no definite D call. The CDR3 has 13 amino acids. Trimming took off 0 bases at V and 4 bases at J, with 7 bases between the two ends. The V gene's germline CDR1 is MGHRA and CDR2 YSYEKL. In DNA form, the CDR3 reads TGCGCCAGCAGCCAAGACCTGTCTTACGAGCAGTACGTC. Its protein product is CASSQDLSYEQYV.

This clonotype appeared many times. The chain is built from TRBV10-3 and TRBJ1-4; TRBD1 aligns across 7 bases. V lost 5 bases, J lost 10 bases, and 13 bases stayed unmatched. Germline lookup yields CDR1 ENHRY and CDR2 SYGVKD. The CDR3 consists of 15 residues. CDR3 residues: CAISMGQPDVGKLFF. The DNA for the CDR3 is TGTGCCATCAGTATGGGACAGCCAGACGTAGGAAAACTGTTTTTT.